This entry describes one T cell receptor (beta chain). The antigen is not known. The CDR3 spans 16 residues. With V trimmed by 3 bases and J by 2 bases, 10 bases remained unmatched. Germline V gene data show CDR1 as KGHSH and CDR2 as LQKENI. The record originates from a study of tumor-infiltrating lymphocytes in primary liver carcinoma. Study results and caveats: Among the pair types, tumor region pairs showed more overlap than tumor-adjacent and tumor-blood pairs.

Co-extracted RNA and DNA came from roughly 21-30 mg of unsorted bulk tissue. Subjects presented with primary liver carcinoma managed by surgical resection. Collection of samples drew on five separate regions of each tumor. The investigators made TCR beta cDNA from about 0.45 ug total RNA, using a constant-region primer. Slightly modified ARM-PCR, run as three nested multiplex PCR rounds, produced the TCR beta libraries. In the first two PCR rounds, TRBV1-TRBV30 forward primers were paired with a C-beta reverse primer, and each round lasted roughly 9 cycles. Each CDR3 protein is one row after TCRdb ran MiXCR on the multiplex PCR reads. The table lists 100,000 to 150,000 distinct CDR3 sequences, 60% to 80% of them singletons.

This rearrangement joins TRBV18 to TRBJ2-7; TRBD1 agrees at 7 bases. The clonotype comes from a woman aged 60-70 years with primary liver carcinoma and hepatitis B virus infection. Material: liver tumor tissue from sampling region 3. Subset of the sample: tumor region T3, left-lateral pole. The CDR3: CASSPRRGTEAYEQYF. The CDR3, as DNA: TGTGCCAGCTCACCCAGACGAGGGACAGAAGCCTACGAGCAGTACTTC.